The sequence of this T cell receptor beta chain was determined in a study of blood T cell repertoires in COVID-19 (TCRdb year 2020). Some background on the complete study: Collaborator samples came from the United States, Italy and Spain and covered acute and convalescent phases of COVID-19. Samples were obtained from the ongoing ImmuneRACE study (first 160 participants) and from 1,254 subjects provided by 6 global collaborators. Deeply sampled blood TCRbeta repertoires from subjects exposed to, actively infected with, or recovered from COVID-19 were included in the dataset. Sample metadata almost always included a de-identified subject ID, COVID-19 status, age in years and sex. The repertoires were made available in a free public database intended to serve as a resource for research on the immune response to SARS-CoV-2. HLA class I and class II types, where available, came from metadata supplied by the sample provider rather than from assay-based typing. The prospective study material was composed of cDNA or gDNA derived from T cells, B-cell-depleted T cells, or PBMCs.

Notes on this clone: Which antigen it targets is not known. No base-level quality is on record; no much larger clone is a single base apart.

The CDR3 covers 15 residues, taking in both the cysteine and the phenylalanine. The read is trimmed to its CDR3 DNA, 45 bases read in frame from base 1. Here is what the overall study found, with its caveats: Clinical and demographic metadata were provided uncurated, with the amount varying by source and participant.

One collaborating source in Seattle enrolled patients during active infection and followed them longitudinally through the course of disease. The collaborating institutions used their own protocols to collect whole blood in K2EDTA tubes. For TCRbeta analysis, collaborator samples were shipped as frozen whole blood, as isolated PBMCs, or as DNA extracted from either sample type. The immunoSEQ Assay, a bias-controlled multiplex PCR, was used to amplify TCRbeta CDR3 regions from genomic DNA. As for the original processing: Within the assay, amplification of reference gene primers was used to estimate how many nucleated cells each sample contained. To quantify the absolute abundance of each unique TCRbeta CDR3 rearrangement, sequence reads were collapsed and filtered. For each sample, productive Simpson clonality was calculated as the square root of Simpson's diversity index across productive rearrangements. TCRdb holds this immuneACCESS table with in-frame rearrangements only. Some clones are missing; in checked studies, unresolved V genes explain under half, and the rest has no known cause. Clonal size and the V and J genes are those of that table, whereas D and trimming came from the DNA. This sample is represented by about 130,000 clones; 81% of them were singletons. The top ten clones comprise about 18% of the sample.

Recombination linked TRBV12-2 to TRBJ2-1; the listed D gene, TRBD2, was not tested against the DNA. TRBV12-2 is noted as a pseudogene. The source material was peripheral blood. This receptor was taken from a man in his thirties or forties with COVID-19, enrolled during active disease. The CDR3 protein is CASRFRGSSYNEQFF. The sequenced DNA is TGTGCAAGTCGCTTCCGGGGGAGCTCCTACAATGAGCAGTTCTTC.